Below, 4 T cell receptor beta chains from the same sample are listed, as sequenced in a study of T cell repertoires in cytomegalovirus infection. In TCRdb, the reads were re-called with MiXCR into one record per CDR3 protein. The sample contains approximately 120,000 distinct CDR3 sequences, around 31% of which appear only once. Their cognate antigens are unknown. The starting material was CD8+ T cells from cultured PBMCs, obtained from culture after CMV antigen stimulation. The receptors derive from a human donor in good health (CMV status not recorded). Some clones in this sample may be carry-over from other donors' samples.

The rearrangement joins TRBV20-1 to TRBJ1-6; 8 bases fit TRBD1. This CDR3 comprises 13 residues. In germline, CDR1 is DFQATT, CDR2 SNEGSKA (reference sequence). J was trimmed by 8 bases and V by 5 bases; bases with no gene match: 5. CDR3 DNA: TGCAGTGCTGGACAGGGCCGCTATTCACCCCTCCACTTT. This codes for CSAGQGRYSPLHF.

The table lists this clonotype with a few counts. The chain is built from TRBV11-2 and TRBJ2-7, with D possibly matching TRBD2 (5 bases). Germline V gene data show CDR1 as SGHAT and CDR2 as FQNNGV. The CDR3 is 15 amino acids. V lost 5 bases, J lost 3 bases, and 17 bases lay in between. The CDR3 DNA reads as TGTGCCAGCAGCCACGACCCTAGCCCATTCTACGAGCAGTACTTC. This sequence encodes CASSHDPSPFYEQYF.

The chain couples TRBV28 to TRBJ1-3; D is perhaps TRBD1 (6 bases). From germline, CDR1 is MDHEN and CDR2 SYDVKM. The CDR3 has 13 residues. V was shortened by 7 bases and J by 4 bases, with 11 bases between the two germline ends. This CDR3 is CASTPGEGNTIYF. The CDR3 region has the DNA TGTGCCAGCACCCCAGGGGAGGGAAACACCATATATTTT.

This chain uses TRBV28 with TRBJ1-1; perhaps TRBD1 as D (5 bases). The CDR3 is 11 amino acids. CDR1 is MDHEN, CDR2 SYDVKM, per germline. The germline V and J ends were trimmed by 5 bases and 8 bases, with 9 bases remaining between them. The CDR3: CASSDAGEAFF. CDR3 in DNA: TGTGCCAGCAGTGATGCAGGGGAAGCTTTCTTT.